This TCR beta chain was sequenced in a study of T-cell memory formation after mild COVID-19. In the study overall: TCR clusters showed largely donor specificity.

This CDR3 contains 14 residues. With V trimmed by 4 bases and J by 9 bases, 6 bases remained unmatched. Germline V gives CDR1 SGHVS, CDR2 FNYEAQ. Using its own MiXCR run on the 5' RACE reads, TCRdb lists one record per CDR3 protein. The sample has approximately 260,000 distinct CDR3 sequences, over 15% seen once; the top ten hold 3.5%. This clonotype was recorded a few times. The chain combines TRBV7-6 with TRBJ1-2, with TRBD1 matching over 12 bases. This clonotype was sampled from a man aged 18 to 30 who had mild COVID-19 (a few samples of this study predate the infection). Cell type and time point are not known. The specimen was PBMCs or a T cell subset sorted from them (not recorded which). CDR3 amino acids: CASSWPGQGASYTF. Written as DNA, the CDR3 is TGTGCCAGCAGCTGGCCGGGACAGGGGGCGAGCTACACCTTC. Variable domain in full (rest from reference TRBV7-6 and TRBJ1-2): GAGVSQSPRYKVTKRGQDVALRCDPISGHVSLYWYRQALGQGPEFLTYFNYEAQQDKSGLPNDRFSAERPEGSISTLTIQRTEQRDSAMYRCASSWPGQGASYTFGSGTRLTVV.